These 12 T cell receptor beta chains came from one sample sequenced in a study of shared clonotypes between healthy human individuals. Clones were sequenced by immunoSEQ multiplex PCR, and TCRdb holds only the in-frame ones, with some missing. The sample consists of roughly 2 million clones, approximately 96% of them appearing once. The sample was naive CD4+ T cells sorted from blood. The subset: CD45RA+ positively selected. The source is a man aged 18 to 30 in good health.

The rearrangement uses TRBV7-9 and TRBJ1-3; the D gene is possibly TRBD1 (6 bases). The CDR3 contains 16 residues. The germline gives CDR1 SEHNR, CDR2 FQNEAQ (reference sequence). Trimming took 2 bases from V and 4 from J, leaving 15 bases between them. CDR3 sequence: CASSLYLGASGNTIYF. CDR3 sequence (DNA): TGTGCCAGCAGCTTATATCTGGGGGCAAGCGGAAACACCATATATTTT.

This clone appeared once. This chain links TRBV4-1 with TRBJ1-6; D gene uncertain. V was pared by 1 base and J by 0 bases, with 7 bases between. The CDR3 totals 16 residues. Per germline, CDR1 MGHRA and CDR2 YSYEKL. The CDR3 nucleotides read TGCGCCAGCAGCCAAGGGTGGGACTCCTATAATTCACCCCTCCACTTT. Its protein is CASSQGWDSYNSPLHF.

The chain links TRBV12-5 to TRBJ1-5; D unresolved. The germline V gene has CDR1 LGHNT and CDR2 FRNRAP. The CDR3 contains 13 residues. V lost 3 bases to trimming and J lost 7 bases, with 10 bases between them. CDR3 sequence (DNA): TGTGCTAGTGGTTTTGGGCTTTGGCAGCCCCAGCATTTT. As protein: CASGFGLWQPQHF.

V gene TRBV18 combines with J gene TRBJ2-2; D is uncertain. V lost 0 bases to trimming and J lost 6 bases, with 5 bases between them. Germline V CDR1 and CDR2: KGHSH, LQKENI. CDR3 length: 13 residues. CDR3 amino acids: CASSPPTPGELFF. In DNA, the CDR3 is TGTGCCAGCTCACCACCGACACCCGGGGAGCTGTTTTTT.

The chain couples TRBV4-2 to TRBJ2-2; D is unresolved. From germline, CDR1 is LGHNA and CDR2 YNFKEQ. The CDR3 is 17 residues long. The germline V and J ends were trimmed by 1 base and 0 bases, with 12 bases remaining between them. Written as DNA, the CDR3 is TGTGCCAGCAGCCAAGTTGTAGTGGGAACGAACACCGGGGAGCTGTTTTTT. It codes for CASSQVVVGTNTGELFF.

This CDR3 reads CAIPGGNRNYGYTF. CDR3 DNA: TGTGCCATCCCCGGCGGTAACAGAAACTATGGCTACACCTTC. The V call is TRBV11-2, the J call TRBJ1-2; D unclear. Germline lookup yields CDR1 SGHAT and CDR2 FQNNGV. This CDR3 is 14 amino acids long. Trimming removed 10 bases at V and 2 bases at J, with 17 bases between.

V gene TRBV5-1 combines with J gene TRBJ2-2, with 7 nucleotides matching TRBD1. CDR3 length equals 14 residues. Germline CDR1 SGHRS, CDR2 YFSETQ. Losses at the gene ends were 4 bases for V and 4 bases for J; bases not matched to a gene: 4. CDR3 bases: TGCGCCAGCAGCCGACAGGGCCCCACCGGGGAGCTGTTTTTT. Its protein product is CASSRQGPTGELFF.

This clone was counted a few times. This chain joins TRBV6-5 and TRBJ2-7; D perhaps matches TRBD2 (6 bases). V shed 6 bases and J shed 5 bases, with 8 bases lying between them. CDR3 length: 11 amino acids. Germline V lookup: CDR1 MNHEY, CDR2 SVGAGI. CDR3 region: CASSGLHEQYF. CDR3 nucleotides: TGTGCCAGCAGCGGACTACACGAGCAGTACTTC.

The V call is TRBV5-5, the J call TRBJ1-6, with no clear D. CDR3 length: 14 residues. The germline gives CDR1 SGHKS, CDR2 YYEKEE (reference sequence). V gave up 6 bases and J gave up 5 bases, with 12 bases separating them. CDR3 in amino acids: CASTRAGDNSPLHF. The CDR3 DNA follows: TGTGCCAGCACTCGGGCAGGAGATAATTCACCCCTCCACTTT. Full variable domain (remainder filled in from reference TRBV5-5 and TRBJ1-6): DAGVTQSPTHLIKTRGQQVTLRCSPISGHKSVSWYQQVLGQGPQFIFQYYEKEERGRGNFPDRFSARQFPNYSSELNVNALLLGDSALYLCASTRAGDNSPLHFGNGTRLTVT.

The gene calls are TRBV5-1 and TRBJ2-3; TRBD1 or TRBD2 may be the D gene (5 bases each). The CDR3 sequence is 16 residues long. The V end was cut by 4 bases, the J end by 0 bases, with 15 bases between. Germline assignment: CDR1 SGHRS and CDR2 YFSETQ. The DNA for the CDR3 is TGCGCCAGCAGCCGGGGTGGGGCCACAAGCACAGATACGCAGTATTTT. Encoded protein: CASSRGGATSTDTQYF.

V is TRBV10-2 and J is TRBJ1-1; no clear D gene. Germline loops: CDR1 WSHSY, CDR2 SAAADI. V lost 6 bases and J 1 base, leaving 9 bases between the germline ends. This CDR3 has 13 residues. CDR3 nucleotide sequence: TGCGCCAGCAGGAGAGACCCGAACACTGAAGCTTTCTTT. Protein product: CASRRDPNTEAFF.

The rearrangement links TRBV27 to TRBJ2-3; TRBD2 matches at 13 bases. J lost 6 bases, V lost 4 bases, and 4 bases had no gene match. Germline CDR1 MNHEY, CDR2 SMNVEV (reference sequence). The CDR3 covers 15 residues. This chain's CDR3 is CASSSGLAGEDTQYF. CDR3 in DNA: TGTGCCAGCAGTTCCGGACTAGCGGGGGAGGATACGCAGTATTTT.